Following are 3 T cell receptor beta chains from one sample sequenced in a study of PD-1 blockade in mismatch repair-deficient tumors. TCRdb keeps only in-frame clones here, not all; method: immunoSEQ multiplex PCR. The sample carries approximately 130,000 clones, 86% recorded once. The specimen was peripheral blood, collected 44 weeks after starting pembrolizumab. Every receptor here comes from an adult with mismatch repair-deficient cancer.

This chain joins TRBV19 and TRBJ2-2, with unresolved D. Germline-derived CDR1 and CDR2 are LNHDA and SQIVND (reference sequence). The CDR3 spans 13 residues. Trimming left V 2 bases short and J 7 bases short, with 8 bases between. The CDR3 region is CASSILTIGELFF. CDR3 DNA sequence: TGTGCCAGTAGTATATTGACGATCGGGGAGCTGTTTTTT.

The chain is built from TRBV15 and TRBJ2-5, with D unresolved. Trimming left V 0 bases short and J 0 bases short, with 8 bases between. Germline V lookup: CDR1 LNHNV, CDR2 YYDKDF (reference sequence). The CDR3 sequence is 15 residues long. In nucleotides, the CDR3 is TGTGCCACCAGCAGAGAGCCGGTTAACCAAGAGACCCAGTACTTC. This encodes CATSREPVNQETQYF.

The CDR3 bases are TGTGCCAGCCGAACAAGCGGGGCTAATCAGCCCCAGCATTTT. Encoded protein: CASRTSGANQPQHF. The chain combines TRBV27 with TRBJ1-5; D might be TRBD1 (5 bases). Trimming removed 8 bases at V and 4 bases at J, with 15 bases between. The CDR3 runs to 14 residues. Per the germline V gene, CDR1 is MNHEY and CDR2 is SMNVEV (reference sequence).